These 29 T cell receptor beta chains share one sample of origin, sequenced in a study of OX40 agonist ivuxolimab in advanced cancers. The assay was immunoSEQ multiplex PCR, and TCRdb's table has in-frame clones only and misses some. The sample includes about 22,000 clones, approximately 85% of them seen just once. This specimen consisted of CD4+ or CD8+ T cells sorted from blood, obtained in a trial of the OX40 agonist ivuxolimab. The source is an adult with an advanced solid tumor such as melanoma, head and neck, liver or kidney cancer.

This clone was counted a few times. This chain links TRBV9 with TRBJ2-2; D is unclear. The V and J ends lost 0 bases and 5 bases respectively, with 8 bases between them. Germline CDR1 SGDLS, CDR2 YYNGEE. CDR3 size: 14 residues. In DNA, the CDR3 is TGTGCCAGCAGCGTAGGGCTAGGGACCGGGGAGCTGTTTTTT. Protein: CASSVGLGTGELFF. Full variable domain (outside the CDR3, taken from reference TRBV9 and TRBJ2-2): DSGVTQTPKHLITATGQRVTLRCSPRSGDLSVYWYQQSLDQGLQFLIQYYNGEERAKGNILERFSAQQFPDLHSELNLSSLELGDSALYFCASSVGLGTGELFFGEGSRLTVL.

The V gene is TRBV30, the J gene TRBJ1-2; no firm D call. The germline V gene has CDR1 GTSNPN and CDR2 SVGIG (reference sequence). V lost 3 bases, J lost 3 bases, and 14 bases lay in between. This CDR3 contains 14 residues. CDR3 in amino acids: CAWRRAAYHYGYTF. The CDR3 bases are TGTGCCTGGAGAAGGGCGGCCTACCACTATGGCTACACCTTC.

As to this clone: The same CDR3 also results from other DNA sequences found in this sample. V and J are TRBV19 and TRBJ1-5, with D possibly being TRBD1 (5 bases). CDR3 length equals 13 residues. With 8 bases removed from V and 2 bases from J, the gap between germline ends came to 10 bases. Germline CDR1 LNHDA, CDR2 SQIVND (reference sequence). The CDR3 sequence: CASSPRGNQPQHF. CDR3 coding DNA: TGTGCCAGTTCACCCAGGGGCAATCAGCCCCAGCATTTT.

The chain carries TRBV6-1 and TRBJ2-7; D is undetermined. Per germline, CDR1 MNHNS and CDR2 SASEGT. CDR3 length: 13 amino acids. Trimming took off 3 bases at V and 1 base at J, with 7 bases between the two ends. CDR3 amino acids: CASSEGPSYEQYF. CDR3 nucleotide sequence: TGTGCCAGCAGTGAGGGCCCGTCCTACGAGCAGTACTTC.

The chain carries TRBV2 and TRBJ2-1; 13 nucleotides agree with TRBD2. Trimming took 0 bases from V and 0 from J; bases not matched to a gene: 11. Germline values: CDR1 SNHLY, CDR2 FYNNEI. The length of the CDR3 is 21 residues. The CDR3: CASSEAGRTSGGKSSYNEQFF. CDR3 DNA: TGTGCCAGCAGTGAAGCGGGGAGGACTAGCGGGGGTAAAAGCTCCTACAATGAGCAGTTCTTC.

The CDR3 bases are TGTGCCAGCAGTGATAGAGGGGGCTCCCCCGGGGAGCTGTTTTTT. This translates into CASSDRGGSPGELFF. The V call is TRBV6-1, the J call TRBJ2-2, with 7 bases lining up with TRBD1. The CDR3 sequence is 15 residues long. The V gene's germline CDR1 is MNHNS and CDR2 SASEGT. Germline trimming cut 3 bases from V and 6 bases from J; bases unmatched to any gene: 7.

The chain employs TRBV10-3 and TRBJ2-5; TRBD2 matches 12 bases. Germline V lookup: CDR1 ENHRY, CDR2 SYGVKD. J was trimmed by 0 bases and V by 4 bases; bases with no gene match: 6. The CDR3 has 17 amino acids. The CDR3 DNA follows: TGTGCCATCAGTGGGACTAGCGGGGCAGGGTACCAAGAGACCCAGTACTTC. Encoded protein: CAISGTSGAGYQETQYF.

The V gene is TRBV10-3, the J gene TRBJ2-3, with 10 nucleotides matching TRBD2. V was pared by 0 bases and J by 0 bases, with 9 bases of the junction left unmatched. The CDR3 length is 19 residues. Germline V gene data show CDR1 as ENHRY and CDR2 as SYGVKD. The CDR3: CAISESRGLANLSTDTQYF. The CDR3 DNA is TGTGCCATCAGTGAGTCGAGGGGACTAGCGAACCTTAGCACAGATACGCAGTATTTT.

This chain uses TRBV6-5 with TRBJ1-6; D call uncertain. Germline loops: CDR1 MNHEY, CDR2 SVGAGI. Trimming took off 0 bases at V and 5 bases at J, with 8 bases between the two ends. The CDR3 covers 15 residues. The CDR3 region has the DNA TGTGCCAGCAGTTACTCCCTAGAGAATAATTCACCCCTCCACTTT. As protein: CASSYSLENNSPLHF.

This clone was observed a few times. The J gene is TRBJ1-4, the V gene TRBV28; TRBD1 matches 10 bases. The J segment lost 1 base and the V segment lost 2 bases, leaving 10 bases of the junction unmatched. The CDR3 runs to 19 residues. Germline V gives CDR1 MDHEN, CDR2 SYDVKM. The CDR3 region is CASSLPQTGGDRTNEKLFF. The DNA for the CDR3 is TGTGCCAGCAGTTTACCTCAGACAGGGGGCGATAGAACTAATGAAAAACTGTTTTTT.

In DNA form, the CDR3 reads TGTGCCTGGAGTAGAACACAGGCGTACGAGCAGTACTTC. Translated, it gives CAWSRTQAYEQYF. The genes are TRBV30 and TRBJ2-7; TRBD1 might be the D (5 bases). The CDR3 is made up of 13 amino acids. The V and J ends lost 2 bases and 4 bases respectively, with 12 bases between them. Germline V CDR1 and CDR2: GTSNPN, SVGIG (reference sequence).

This clone was seen a single time. The rearrangement links TRBV5-4 to TRBJ2-7; D not resolved. The germline V gene encodes CDR1 SGHNT and CDR2 YYREEE (reference sequence). Trimming removed 4 bases from V and 1 base from J, with 9 bases in between. The CDR3 has 13 residues. The CDR3 region has the DNA TGTGCCAGCAGCGACCCAGCTTCCTACGAGCAGTACTTC. This codes for CASSDPASYEQYF.

This clone showed up just a few times. The V gene is TRBV5-1, the J gene TRBJ2-7; 12 bases align to TRBD1. The CDR3 is 15 amino acids. CDR1 and CDR2 from the germline V gene are SGHRS and YFSETQ. With V trimmed by 3 bases and J by 5 bases, 6 bases remained unmatched. The CDR3 DNA is TGCGCCAGCAGCTCCCGGGACAGGGGGCACGACGAGCAGTACTTC. Translated, it gives CASSSRDRGHDEQYF.

The genes are TRBV6-1 and TRBJ2-7, with D unclear. The germline V and J ends were trimmed by 5 bases and 2 bases, with 10 bases remaining between them. CDR1 and CDR2 from the germline V gene are MNHNS and SASEGT. This CDR3 has 13 amino acids. CDR3 protein: CASSYGKAYEQYF. The CDR3 DNA reads as TGTGCCAGCAGTTATGGCAAAGCCTACGAGCAGTACTTC.

In the case of this clone: At one end, the junction sequence differs from germline, possibly due to a read error. The V gene is TRBV13, the J gene TRBJ1-1, with D possibly TRBD1 on 6 matching bases. The germline CDR1 and CDR2 sequences are PRHDT and FYEKMQ (reference sequence). This CDR3 is built from 12 residues. Here the CDR3 reads CASRLGGLEAFF. Here the CDR3 DNA reads TGTGCCAGCAGGTTAGGGGGACTTGAAGCTTTCTTT. The whole variable domain, filled in from reference TRBV13 and TRBJ1-1, reads AAGVIQSPRHLIKEKRETATLKCYPIPRHDTVYWYQQGPGQDPQFLISFYEKMQSDKGSIPDRFSAQQFSDYHSELNMSSLELGDSALYFCASRLGGLEAFFGQGTRLTVV.

The chain carries TRBV5-6 and TRBJ2-7; D might be TRBD1 (5 bases). CDR1 is SGHDT, CDR2 YYEEEE, per germline. V lost 0 bases and J lost 5, with 9 bases in between. The CDR3 sequence is 13 residues long. CDR3 in amino acids: CASSLDRFHEQYF. The DNA of the CDR3 is TGTGCCAGCAGCTTGGACAGGTTTCACGAGCAGTACTTC.

The chain uses TRBV25-1 and TRBJ2-3, with TRBD2 matching over 10 bases. The CDR3 consists of 13 residues. J lost 4 bases, V lost 5 bases, and 0 bases had no gene match. From germline, CDR1 is MGHDK and CDR2 SYGVNS. The CDR3 nucleotides are TGTGCCAGCAGTAGCGGGGGGGCAGATACGCAGTATTTT. It yields the protein CASSSGGADTQYF.

The rearrangement joins TRBV7-8 to TRBJ2-7; TRBD1 matches 8 bases. The junction had 9 bases not matched to a gene; V was cut back by 4 bases and J by 1 base. CDR1 is SGHVS and CDR2 is FQNEAQ in the germline V gene. The CDR3 totals 16 residues. CDR3 sequence (DNA): TGTGCCAGCAGCTCCCCTGCCGGGACAGGTTCCTACGAGCAGTACTTC. Translating it yields CASSSPAGTGSYEQYF.

This chain joins TRBV25-1 and TRBJ1-6, with a tentative D call TRBD1 (5 bases). Germline CDR1 MGHDK, CDR2 SYGVNS. V was trimmed by 6 bases and J by 7 bases, leaving 10 bases between them. This CDR3 has 13 amino acids. CDR3 sequence reads: CASRRGGNSPLHF. CDR3 sequence (DNA): TGTGCCAGCAGGAGGGGTGGCAATTCACCCCTCCACTTT.

The J gene is TRBJ2-1, the V gene TRBV6-5; 12 bases map to TRBD2. The CDR3 contains 14 residues. The germline V gene encodes CDR1 MNHEY and CDR2 SVGAGI. V shed 5 bases and J 8 bases; nucleotides not matched to a gene: 4. The CDR3 region is CASSRTSGVDEQFF. CDR3 DNA: TGTGCCAGCAGTAGGACTAGCGGGGTGGATGAGCAGTTCTTC.

The V and J genes are TRBV16 and TRBJ2-5; TRBD1 matches at 9 bases. This CDR3 is built from 16 residues. Trimming took 1 base from V and 0 from J; bases not matched to a gene: 3. Germline V gene lookup returns CDR1 KGHSY and CDR2 FQNENV. DNA of the CDR3: TGTGCCAGCAGCCAATTTGGGACAGGGAACCAAGAGACCCAGTACTTC. Translation gives CASSQFGTGNQETQYF.

This clone showed up many times. At one of its ends the junction is not consistent with the germline gene, which may arise from a read error. The V gene is TRBV7-7, the J gene TRBJ1-3; 11 bases match TRBD1. CDR1 is SSHAT, CDR2 FNYEAQ, per germline (reference sequence). The CDR3 extends over 15 amino acids. The CDR3 protein is CASSTGQGVGNTIYF. DNA for the CDR3: TGTGCTAGCAGCACGGGACAGGGGGTAGGAAACACCATATATTTT.

This sequence joins TRBV19 and TRBJ2-7; tentative D call: TRBD1 (6 bases). CDR1 is LNHDA, CDR2 SQIVND, per germline (reference sequence). The CDR3 runs to 15 residues. V lost 9 bases to trimming and J lost 3 bases, with 21 bases between them. CDR3 nucleotide sequence: TGTGCCAGCTCCGACCCCAGGGGATCCATCTACGAGCAGTACTTC. This translates into CASSDPRGSIYEQYF. Variable domain in full (rest from reference TRBV19 and TRBJ2-7): DGGITQSPKYLFRKEGQNVTLSCEQNLNHDAMYWYRQDPGQGLRLIYYSQIVNDFQKGDIAEGYSVSREKKESFPLTVTSAQKNPTAFYLCASSDPRGSIYEQYFGPGTRLTVT.

The rearrangement links TRBV18 to TRBJ2-5, with D tentatively TRBD1 (6 bases). V was cut by 0 bases and J by 8 bases, with 25 bases left in between. This CDR3 has 18 residues. The germline V gene has CDR1 KGHSH and CDR2 LQKENI. For the CDR3, the DNA is TGTGCCAGCTCACCACCGTTTTCGGCAGGGGATTCCTCCGTAACCCAGTACTTC. It codes for CASSPPFSAGDSSVTQYF.

V and J are TRBV9 and TRBJ1-1, with D possibly TRBD1 on 5 matching bases. V was cut by 2 bases and J by 1 base, with 9 bases left in between. The CDR3 loop spans 14 amino acids. Germline assignment: CDR1 SGDLS and CDR2 YYNGEE. The CDR3, as DNA: TGTGCCAGCAGCGTCAGGGTAGGGAACACTGAAGCTTTCTTT. Encoded protein: CASSVRVGNTEAFF.

The genes are TRBV4-2 and TRBJ1-1, with 9 bases identical to TRBD1. Germline V gives CDR1 LGHNA, CDR2 YNFKEQ. The V gene end was trimmed by 4 bases and the J gene end by 11 bases; junction bases not matched to a gene: 23. This CDR3 is built from 18 residues. The CDR3 DNA reads as TGTGCCAGCAGCCCCACCCCGGGACAGGGAAAACCGTCAACTGGGGCTTTCTTT. Translation: CASSPTPGQGKPSTGAFF.

Only a few counts were recorded for this clone. This sequence joins TRBV27 and TRBJ1-6, with 7 positions matching TRBD1. The length of the CDR3 is 14 residues. V dropped 2 bases and J dropped 10; count of bases not matched to a gene: 5. Germline assignment: CDR1 MNHEY and CDR2 SMNVEV (reference sequence). The CDR3 DNA is TGTGCCAGCAGTTTACTGGGACAGCAATCACCCCTCCACTTT. As protein: CASSLLGQQSPLHF.

The rearrangement uses TRBV2 and TRBJ1-2; the D is unclear. Germline loops: CDR1 SNHLY, CDR2 FYNNEI. Trimming took 4 bases from V and 4 from J, leaving 22 bases between them. The CDR3 is 17 residues long. The CDR3 spells CASSGPTPSAAAYGYTF. As DNA, the CDR3 is TGTGCCAGCAGTGGACCCACCCCGTCAGCAGCTGCCTATGGCTACACCTTC.

The chain employs TRBV9 and TRBJ2-3; no clear D. The V end was cut by 1 base, the J end by 2 bases, with 23 bases between. CDR3 length equals 19 residues. Per germline, CDR1 SGDLS and CDR2 YYNGEE. This CDR3 reads CASSVNLNPGPRDTDTQYF. DNA for the CDR3: TGTGCCAGCAGCGTAAATTTAAATCCGGGTCCTCGCGACACAGATACGCAGTATTTT.